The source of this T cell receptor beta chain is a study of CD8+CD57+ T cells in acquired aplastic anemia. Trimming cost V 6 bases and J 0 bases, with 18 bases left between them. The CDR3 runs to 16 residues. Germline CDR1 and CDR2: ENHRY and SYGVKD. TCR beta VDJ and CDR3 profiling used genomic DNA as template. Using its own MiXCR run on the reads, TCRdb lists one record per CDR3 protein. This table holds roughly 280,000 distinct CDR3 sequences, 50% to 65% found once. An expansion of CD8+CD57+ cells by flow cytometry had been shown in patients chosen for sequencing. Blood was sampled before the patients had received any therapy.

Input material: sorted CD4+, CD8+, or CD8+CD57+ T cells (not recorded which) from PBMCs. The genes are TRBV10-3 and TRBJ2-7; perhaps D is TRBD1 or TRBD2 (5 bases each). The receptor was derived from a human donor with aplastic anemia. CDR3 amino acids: CAISTWRQGHSYEQYF. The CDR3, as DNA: TGTGCCATCAGCACATGGAGGCAGGGCCACTCCTACGAGCAGTACTTC.